A selection of T cell receptor beta chains follows, all from one sample in a study of identifying expanded T cells in peripheral blood. Method: immunoSEQ multiplex PCR; TCRdb's copy keeps in-frame clones and lacks some. The profile shows about 100,000 clones, around 89% of them singletons. The sequencing sample was made of blood. All receptors derive from a person aged 18 to 75 in good health. Each CDR3 is given with its conserved first and last residue. The order of the fields is clone size, D gene, V gene, J gene, CDR3 DNA, CDR3 protein. The D gene is left open where the match is weak. The size entry is marked missing in some rows and otherwise reads once, few, many or a size class.

>once|TRBD2|TRBV7-2|TRBJ2-1
TGCGCCAGCAGCCCCACTAGCGGGGGATCCTACAATGAGCAGTTCTTC
CASSPTSGGSYNEQFF
>NA|NA|TRBV19|TRBJ2-1
TGTGCCAGCCTCGGCAGATACAATGAGCAGTTCTTC
CASLGRYNEQFF
>NA|NA|TRBV27|TRBJ2-7
TGTGCCAGCAGTGGAAGAAGGTTTGGGGCCTACGAGCAGTACTTC
CASSGRRFGAYEQYF
>NA|TRBD2|TRBV5-6|TRBJ2-1
TGTGCCAGCAGCTCCGCTAGCGGGGGGGGTATTTACAATGAGCAGTTCTTC
CASSSASGGGIYNEQFF
>NA|TRBD1|TRBV7-2|TRBJ1-1
TGTGCCAGCAGCACAGGGGGCCGGACTGAAGCTTTCTTT
CASSTGGRTEAFF
>NA|NA|TRBV11-2|TRBJ1-2
TGTGCCAGCAGCTCCCCGGGGGAGTGGGTCTATGGCTACACCTTC
CASSSPGEWVYGYTF
>NA|NA|TRBV19|TRBJ2-3
TGTGCCAGTAGTATTTCAGTCGCGATAGTCCCAGATACGCAGTATTTT
CASSISVAIVPDTQYF
>NA|TRBD1|TRBV4-3|TRBJ1-5
TGCGCCAGCAGCCATGGGACAGGGGCGGGTCAGCCCCAGCATTTT
CASSHGTGAGQPQHF
>NA|NA|TRBV14|TRBJ1-2
TGTGCCAGCAGCCACGGAAAAGATGGTGGTAATCGCTATGGCTACACCTTC
CASSHGKDGGNRYGYTF
>NA|NA|TRBV5-4|TRBJ2-1
TGTGCCAGCAGCCTGGTTGGAGAGTTCTACAATGAGCAGTTCTTC
CASSLVGEFYNEQFF
>NA|NA|TRBV29-1|TRBJ2-5
TGCAGCGTTGAATTCGGGCGACAAGAGACCCAGTACTTC
CSVEFGRQETQYF
>NA|TRBD1|TRBV4-2|TRBJ2-1
TGTGCCAGCAGCCAAAGGGGAACAGGGGGCAATGAGCAGTTCTTC
CASSQRGTGGNEQFF
>NA|NA|TRBV15|TRBJ1-2
TGTGCCACCTCGGAGGGGTCTGGCTACACCTTC
CATSEGSGYTF
>NA|NA|TRBV28|TRBJ2-1
TGTGCCAGCAGCCAATACGTGGAGCATATCGCCTACAATGAGCAGTTCTTC
CASSQYVEHIAYNEQFF